These 18 T cell receptor beta chains were all obtained from the same sample, sequenced in a study of blood T cell repertoires in COVID-19. This table comes from immunoSEQ multiplex PCR, and its TCRdb copy is limited to in-frame clones, with some not included. The sample has approximately 380,000 clones, around 85% seen once. Sequencing used peripheral blood. The receptors originated from a woman in her late teens or twenties with acute or convalescent COVID-19.

The genes are TRBV4-1 and TRBJ1-2; 10 bases fit TRBD1. Germline CDR1 MGHRA, CDR2 YSYEKL. The length of the CDR3 is 16 residues. The V and J ends lost 6 bases and 7 bases, in that order; junction bases with no gene match: 14. The CDR3 sequence is CASRPVTGRDRGGYTF. As DNA, the CDR3 is TGCGCCAGCAGGCCGGTTACAGGACGGGACAGGGGTGGCTACACCTTC.

The chain has TRBV5-1 and TRBJ2-5; a possible D gene is TRBD1 (5 bases). The germline CDR1 and CDR2 sequences are SGHRS and YFSETQ. This CDR3 has 15 residues. V lost 1 base to trimming and J lost 5 bases, with 15 bases between them. This CDR3 reads CASSLRSTGEETQYF. The CDR3 DNA is TGCGCCAGCAGCTTGAGGAGTACAGGCGAGGAGACCCAGTACTTC.

V gene TRBV29-1 combines with J gene TRBJ2-1, with 7 bases lining up with TRBD2. The CDR3 runs to 10 residues. In germline, CDR1 is SQVTM, CDR2 ANQGSEA. V shed 7 bases, J shed 8 bases, and the junction held 2 bases outside the gene matches. CDR3 protein: CSAGGYEQFF. The CDR3 DNA sequence: TGCAGCGCCGGGGGGTATGAGCAGTTCTTC.

The V call is TRBV13, the J call TRBJ1-1; no clear D. Germline lookup yields CDR1 PRHDT and CDR2 FYEKMQ (reference sequence). The germline V and J ends were trimmed by 5 bases and 2 bases, with 9 bases remaining between them. The CDR3 contains 13 residues. The CDR3 coding sequence is TGTGCCAGCAGCCCTACCTTCAACACTGAAGCTTTCTTT. Residues: CASSPTFNTEAFF.

This clone came up once. V and J are TRBV27 and TRBJ1-1, with D perhaps TRBD1 (5 bases). This CDR3 spans 15 amino acids. V lost 8 bases, J lost 1 base, and 17 bases lay in between. Germline loops: CDR1 MNHEY, CDR2 SMNVEV (reference sequence). CDR3 coding DNA: TGTGCCAGCCCTGACAGAGTGGTAGAGAACACTGAAGCTTTCTTT. Translating gives CASPDRVVENTEAFF.

The chain uses TRBV18 and TRBJ2-7; 7 bases are shared with TRBD2. This CDR3 is 14 amino acids long. With V trimmed by 3 bases and J by 7 bases, 9 bases remained unmatched. Germline loops: CDR1 KGHSH, CDR2 LQKENI. For the CDR3, the DNA is TGTGCCAGCTCACCCAGCGGGAATCGGGGTGAGCAGTACTTC. This gives the protein CASSPSGNRGEQYF.

The chain is built from TRBV6-1 and TRBJ1-4, with D maybe TRBD1 (5 bases). CDR1 is MNHNS, CDR2 SASEGT, per germline. V dropped 1 base and J dropped 10 bases, with 19 bases sitting between them. This CDR3 is built from 16 residues. CDR3 residues: CASSEGVVAGRGKLFF. The CDR3 region has the DNA TGTGCCAGCAGTGAAGGGGTGGTCGCCGGGAGGGGAAAACTGTTTTTT.

The chain has TRBV19 and TRBJ1-6; D perhaps matches TRBD1 (5 bases). Germline V gene data show CDR1 as LNHDA and CDR2 as SQIVND (reference sequence). The CDR3 length is 14 residues. Trimming stripped 6 bases from V and 9 bases from J, with 15 bases between. Here the CDR3 reads CASRSPRVGSPLHF. CDR3 coding DNA: TGTGCCAGTAGGAGCCCCAGGGTGGGTTCACCCCTCCACTTT.

The gene calls are TRBV30 and TRBJ1-5; 10 nucleotides align to TRBD1. V was pared by 5 bases and J by 7 bases, with 5 bases of the junction left unmatched. The length of the CDR3 is 13 residues. Germline CDR1 GTSNPN, CDR2 SVGIG (reference sequence). CDR3 nucleotides: TGTGCCTGGGCCGGGACAGGGGACCAGCCCCAGCATTTT. This codes for CAWAGTGDQPQHF.

This chain links TRBV19 with TRBJ1-6; a possible D gene is TRBD1 (6 bases). The germline CDR1 and CDR2 sequences are LNHDA and SQIVND (reference sequence). The CDR3 runs 13 residues. Trimming left V 10 bases short and J 7 bases short, with 14 bases between. DNA for the CDR3: TGTGCCACGCACAGGGAAATAAATTCACCCCTCCACTTT. Translating gives CATHREINSPLHF.

The chain has TRBV21-1 and TRBJ1-1. TRBV21-1 is a pseudogene. CDR3 length: 18 amino acids. CDR3 sequence reads: CASTKNWGVLYMNTEAFF. The DNA for the CDR3 is TGTGCCAGCACTAAAAATTGGGGGGTCCTGTATATGAACACTGAAGCTTTCTTT.

The CDR3 DNA reads as TGTGCCACCAGCGGGCGGGGGACTACCGGGGAGCTGTTTTTT. Encoded protein: CATSGRGTTGELFF. The chain couples TRBV15 to TRBJ2-2, with 7 bases aligning to TRBD2. Trimming took 5 bases from V and 5 from J; bases not matched to a gene: 5. Germline V gives CDR1 LNHNV, CDR2 YYDKDF (reference sequence). The CDR3 totals 14 residues.

The J gene is TRBJ1-5, the V gene TRBV7-4; maybe TRBD1 (5 bases). V shed 6 bases and J shed 0 bases, with 15 bases lying between them. CDR3 size: 16 residues. Germline values: CDR1 SGHVT, CDR2 SQSDAQ. The CDR3 region is CASSSFRGISNQPQHF. The CDR3 bases are TGTGCCAGCAGTTCCTTTCGGGGGATTAGCAATCAGCCCCAGCATTTT.

The V gene is TRBV2, the J gene TRBJ1-1; no clear D gene. V lost 6 bases and J 4 bases, leaving 15 bases between the germline ends. The germline CDR1 and CDR2 sequences are SNHLY and FYNNEI. This CDR3 spans 14 amino acids. In nucleotides, the CDR3 is TGTGCCAGCAGAGCCGGGATCCGGGGCACTGAAGCTTTCTTT. Its translation: CASRAGIRGTEAFF.

The chain recombines TRBV11-3 with TRBJ2-1, with D maybe TRBD2 (6 bases). V was shortened by 5 bases and J by 0 bases, with 11 bases between the two germline ends. The CDR3 consists of 15 residues. From germline, CDR1 is SGHNT and CDR2 YENEEA. This chain's CDR3 is CASSPSAGSYNEQFF. DNA for the CDR3: TGTGCCAGCAGCCCTAGCGCCGGCTCCTACAATGAGCAGTTCTTC.

The genes are TRBV24-1 and TRBJ2-2; 12 bases are shared with TRBD2. The V segment lost 3 bases and the J segment 1 base; nucleotides outside the gene matches: 5. Per the germline V gene, CDR1 is KGHDR and CDR2 is SFDVKD. The CDR3 totals 18 residues. The DNA of the CDR3 is TGTGCCACCAGTGATCGAGGGACTAGCGGGTTGAACACCGGGGAGCTGTTTTTT. This encodes CATSDRGTSGLNTGELFF.

This chain connects TRBV24-1 to TRBJ2-5; 11 bases map to TRBD1. After removal of 4 bases from V and 1 base from J, the junction contained 7 bases not matched to a gene. The germline V gene encodes CDR1 KGHDR and CDR2 SFDVKD. This CDR3 contains 17 residues. The CDR3 nucleotides read TGTGCCACCAGTGAGCCGGGACAGGGGGTCGGCCAAGAGACCCAGTACTTC. Translating gives CATSEPGQGVGQETQYF.

The rearrangement joins TRBV6-5 to TRBJ1-1, with a possible D match to TRBD1 (6 bases). Trimming took 8 bases from V and 7 from J, leaving 11 bases between them. The CDR3 loop spans 11 amino acids. In germline, CDR1 is MNHEY, CDR2 SVGAGI. CDR3 sequence (DNA): TGTGCCAGCCGGACAGCAGTTGAAGCTTTCTTT. Amino acid sequence: CASRTAVEAFF.